This T cell receptor beta chain is drawn from a study of T cell responses to AZD1222 COVID-19 vaccine. Assay used: immunoSEQ multiplex PCR; TCRdb lists only in-frame clones, some missing. The sample lists around 97,000 clones; 80% to 90% were seen once. Sequenced material: peripheral blood, taken on day 0 of AZD1222 vaccination. The clonotype originates from an adult in good health.

Here the CDR3 reads CASSLERERVEIHTIYF. In DNA form, the CDR3 reads TGTGCCAGCAGCTTGGAAAGGGAAAGAGTCGAGATTCACACCATATATTTT. This sequence joins TRBV5-6 and TRBJ1-3; no clear D. The CDR3 has 17 amino acids. V lost 0 bases and J lost 8, with 21 bases in between. Germline CDR1 is SGHDT and CDR2 is YYEEEE.